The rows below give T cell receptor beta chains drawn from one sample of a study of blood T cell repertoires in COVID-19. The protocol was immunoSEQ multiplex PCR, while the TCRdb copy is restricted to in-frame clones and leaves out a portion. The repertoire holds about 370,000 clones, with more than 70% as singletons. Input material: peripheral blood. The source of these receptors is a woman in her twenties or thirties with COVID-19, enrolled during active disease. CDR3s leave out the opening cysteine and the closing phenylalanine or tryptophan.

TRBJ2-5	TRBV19	ASSIWISGSEETQY
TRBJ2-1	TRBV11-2	ASSQTSYNEQF
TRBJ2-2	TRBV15	ATSRDEDGELF
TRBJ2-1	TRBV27	ASSLATSNVGDEQF
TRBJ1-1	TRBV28	ASKLPGGNTEAF
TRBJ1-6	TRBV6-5	AITVETGANSPLH
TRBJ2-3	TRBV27	ASSLSLGAGGPYTQY
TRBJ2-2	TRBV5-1	ASSLQGANEGGELF
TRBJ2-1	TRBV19	ASSIPGFLNEQF
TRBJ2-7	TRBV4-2	ASSQDWASGGAIYEQY
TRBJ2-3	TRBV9	ASSGTSGGAGTDTQY
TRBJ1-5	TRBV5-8	ASSFSGLSNQPQH
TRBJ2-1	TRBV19	ASSLHGTGSDLDNEQF
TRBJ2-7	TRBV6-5	ASRLGTVSYEQY
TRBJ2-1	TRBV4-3	ASSQAQGKSYNEQF
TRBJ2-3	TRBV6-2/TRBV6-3	ASSAGSSTDTQY
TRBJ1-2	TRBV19	ASSMGDYGYT
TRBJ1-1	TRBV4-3	ASSHTGHPRTEAF
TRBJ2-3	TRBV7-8	ASSRRGRLTDTQY
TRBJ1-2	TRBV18	ASSLAVGQVYGYT
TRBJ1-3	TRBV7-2	ASSLAEANTIY
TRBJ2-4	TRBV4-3	ASSQGLAGRDLAKNIQY
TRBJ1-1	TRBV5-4	ASSLTRRDTEAF
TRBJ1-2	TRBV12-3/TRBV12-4	ASSKTVYGYT
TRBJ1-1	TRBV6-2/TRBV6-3	ASSYLRGSTEAF
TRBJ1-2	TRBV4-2	ASSQDLARPSYGYT
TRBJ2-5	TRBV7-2	ASSLDSGRGETQY
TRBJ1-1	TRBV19	ASSIRHSEAF
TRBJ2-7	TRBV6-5	ASSLTYEQY
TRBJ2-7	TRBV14	ASSHLWAPYEQY
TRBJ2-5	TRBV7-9	ASSFGDQETQY
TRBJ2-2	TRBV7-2	ASSGTSGSTGELF
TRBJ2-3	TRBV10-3	AISGAGPPDTQY
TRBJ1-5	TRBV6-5	ASSEGTAIYQPQH
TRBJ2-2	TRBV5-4	ASSKVQGNTGELF
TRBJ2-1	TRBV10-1	ASSEDIIFGNEQF
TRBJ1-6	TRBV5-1	ASSAWGGGGSRSPLH
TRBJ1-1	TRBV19	ASDKQGMNTEAF
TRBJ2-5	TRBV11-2	ASSLGTTKETQY
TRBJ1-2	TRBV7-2	ASSSQGSYGYT
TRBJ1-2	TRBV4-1	ASSQLDRTGYDYGYT
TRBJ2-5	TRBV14	ASSQTSGYQETQY
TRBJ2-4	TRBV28	ASNSNRVAKNIQY
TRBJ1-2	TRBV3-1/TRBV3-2	ASSQGARQGHGYT
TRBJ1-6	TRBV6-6	ASSYLQAQYNSPLH
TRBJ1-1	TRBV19	ASSIPTGVTEAF
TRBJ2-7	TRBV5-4	ASSLAGSPYEQY
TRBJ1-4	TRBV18	ASSESQGVGEKLF
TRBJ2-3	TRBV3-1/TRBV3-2	ASSSRQTATDTQY
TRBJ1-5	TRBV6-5	ASSYVQGQPQH
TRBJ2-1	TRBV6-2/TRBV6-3	ASSYSSGTSYLF
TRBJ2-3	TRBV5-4	ASSLEDRMVTDTQY
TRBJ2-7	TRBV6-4	ASTRKTQINRGLSYEQY
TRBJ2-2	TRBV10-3	AISDLTGSPGELF
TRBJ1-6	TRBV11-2	ASRADRVGRINSPLH
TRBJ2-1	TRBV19	ASSIILAGYNEQF
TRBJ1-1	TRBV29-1	SVDRTGLNTEAF
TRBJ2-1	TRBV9	ASSVDAGLASSYNEQF
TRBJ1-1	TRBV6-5	ASKRSVGRAF